This T cell receptor (beta chain) was found in a study of molecular identifiers for immune sequencing clone quantification. TCRdb ran MiXCR on the PCR reads and lists one entry per CDR3 protein. This sample yields approximately 590,000 distinct CDR3 sequences, of which about 25% are seen a single time; about 0.84% belongs to the top ten. Sorting defined naive CD8 T cells as CD8+CD4-CCR7+CD45RA+. This clonotype was picked up one time. The origin of this receptor is a human donor in good health. Some libraries in this study had Jurkat cell RNA spiked in. The source material was naive CD8+ T cells from blood, with Jurkat cell RNA spiked in. Subset specified: FACS-sorted CD8+CD4-CCR7+CD45RA+ naive T cells.

The CDR3 protein is CALYDSMIYEQYF. CDR3 sequence (DNA): TGTGCCTTGTACGACAGTATGATCTACGAGCAGTACTTC. The gene calls are TRBV30 and TRBJ2-7, with D perhaps TRBD1 (5 bases). The CDR3 has 13 amino acids. The V gene lost 7 bases and the J gene lost 3 bases, with 16 bases spanning the gap. Per germline, CDR1 GTSNPN and CDR2 SVGIG (reference sequence).